These 7 T cell receptor beta chains share one sample of origin, sequenced in a study of response to subunit inactivated influenza vaccine. TCRdb reprocessed the RT-PCR reads with MiXCR, giving one entry per CDR3 protein. The sample records approximately 500,000 distinct CDR3 sequences, roughly 13% being singletons. Source: PBMCs from blood, taken about 40 days after vaccination. The receptors here all came from a man between 50 and 59 years old who received an inactivated influenza vaccine.

This clonotype has more than one count but fewer than ten. The CDR3 region has the DNA TGTGCCAGCAGTTACTCCGACAGGGGCTACGAGCAGTACTTC. Encoded protein: CASSYSDRGYEQYF. The chain is built from TRBV6-2 or TRBV6-3 and TRBJ2-7; 8 bases are shared with TRBD1. Germline assignment: CDR1 MNHEY and CDR2 SVGEGT. The ends lost 0 bases at V and 3 bases at J; junction bases unmatched: 1. The CDR3 spans 14 residues.

The genes are TRBV5-1 and TRBJ2-3; D is undetermined. The CDR3 loop spans 16 amino acids. The germline gives CDR1 SGHRS, CDR2 YFSETQ. V shed 3 bases and J shed 3 bases, with 17 bases lying between them. The CDR3 DNA is TGCGCCAGCAGCTCAAACGCGGAGAGGCGGACAGATACGCAGTATTTT. Residues: CASSSNAERRTDTQYF.

This clonotype was seen only a few times. The chain carries TRBV12-3 or TRBV12-4 and TRBJ2-5, with TRBD1 as a possible D gene (7 bases). This CDR3 is 15 amino acids long. The V end was cut by 5 bases, the J end by 6 bases, with 19 bases between. The CDR3 here is CASSHPTGRIKTQYF. The CDR3 DNA follows: TGTGCCAGCAGTCACCCGACAGGGAGGATAAAGACCCAGTACTTC.

The rearrangement joins TRBV7-9 to TRBJ2-1, with TRBD2 matching over 8 bases. The CDR3 has 16 amino acids. The trim removed 4 bases at V and 8 bases at J, leaving 13 bases unmatched. The germline CDR1 and CDR2 sequences are SEHNR and FQNEAQ (reference sequence). Here the CDR3 reads CASSSYWRGAIDEQFF. CDR3 nucleotides: TGTGCCAGCAGCTCTTACTGGCGGGGGGCTATCGATGAGCAGTTCTTC.

This clonotype was recorded at least ten times. V and J are TRBV12-3 or TRBV12-4 and TRBJ1-1; 7 positions agree with TRBD1. J was trimmed by 5 bases and V by 4 bases; bases with no gene match: 7. The CDR3 extends over 14 amino acids. CDR3 coding DNA: TGTGCCAGCAGTTCGACAGGGTTTGGAACTGAAGCTTTCTTT. This translates into CASSSTGFGTEAFF.

The chain couples TRBV7-2 to TRBJ2-7; tentative D call: TRBD1 (6 bases). The germline gives CDR1 SGHTA, CDR2 FQGNSA. The CDR3 runs to 15 residues. V shed 5 bases and J shed 7 bases, with 21 bases lying between them. Written as DNA, the CDR3 is TGTGCCAGCAGCACTAACCCAGGGGTGCTATGGGAGCAGTACTTC. It is translated as CASSTNPGVLWEQYF.

The chain links TRBV11-2 to TRBJ2-5; 10 nucleotides line up with TRBD2. This CDR3 region has 17 residues. The junction had 10 bases not matched to a gene; V was cut back by 2 bases and J by 4 bases. Germline V gives CDR1 SGHAT, CDR2 FQNNGV. CDR3 nucleotides: TGTGCCAGCAGCTTAAATGCGGGACTAGCGAAGGGAGAGACCCAGTACTTC. Protein product: CASSLNAGLAKGETQYF.